These 27 T cell receptor beta chains share one sample of origin, sequenced in a study of T-cell memory formation after mild COVID-19 (dated by TCRdb to the early 2020s). The library was generated by 5' RACE. The sequencer listed for this sample is Illumina NovaSeq 6000. TCRdb itself trimmed the public reads at Q25 with fastp, ran MiXCR and retained productive beta chains. Rows are combined by CDR3 protein, so each entry shows the most common genes and DNA. The table for this sample lists roughly 190,000 distinct CDR3 sequences; roughly a tenth of them were counted only once. The ten largest clones capture under 3.5% of the sample. Material: PBMCs or a T cell subset sorted from them (not recorded which). Receptor source: a man younger than 30 who had mild COVID-19 (a few samples of this study predate the infection). The sample titles of this study are shuffled in the database, so cell type and time point are left out; the donor was told from shared clones.

This clonotype was seen a handful of times. The V and J genes are TRBV5-8 and TRBJ2-5; D is uncertain. The length of the CDR3 is 15 residues. The V gene lost 0 bases and the J gene lost 1 base, with 10 bases spanning the gap. CDR1 SGHTS and CDR2 YDEGEE come from the germline V gene. The chain's CDR3 is CASSLAVIVQETQYF. The CDR3 DNA follows: TGTGCCAGCAGCTTGGCCGTTATCGTCCAAGAGACCCAGTACTTC.

The V and J genes are TRBV20-1 and TRBJ1-5, with D uncertain. This CDR3 is 12 amino acids long. Germline V gene data show CDR1 as DFQATT and CDR2 as SNEGSKA (reference sequence). Trimming removed 5 bases from V and 3 bases from J, with 8 bases in between. The CDR3 is CSASGFNQPQHF. The DNA of the CDR3 is TGCAGTGCTTCAGGTTTCAATCAGCCCCAGCATTTT.

This clonotype was detected a few times. The CDR3 region is CASSVGTTSTDTQYF. CDR3 nucleotides: TGTGCCAGCAGCGTAGGGACTACTAGCACAGATACGCAGTATTTT. J is TRBJ2-3 and V is TRBV9; D is possibly TRBD2 (6 bases). Germline V gene sequence: CDR1 SGDLS, CDR2 YYNGEE. Trimming took 0 bases from V and 0 from J, leaving 8 bases between them. The CDR3 spans 15 residues. The full variable domain, with the rest looked up from reference TRBV9 and TRBJ2-3, is DSGVTQTPKHLITATGQRVTLRCSPRSGDLSVYWYQQSLDQGLQFLIQYYNGEERAKGNILERFSAQQFPDLHSELNLSSLELGDSALYFCASSVGTTSTDTQYFGPGTRLTVL.

This clonotype has just a few counts. The CDR3 bases are TGCAGTGCTAGTCTAGCATCCGATACGCAGTATTTT. Its protein is CSASLASDTQYF. This sequence joins TRBV20-1 and TRBJ2-3; maybe TRBD2 (5 bases). The V end was cut by 3 bases, the J end by 6 bases, with 10 bases between. CDR3 length equals 12 residues. CDR1 DFQATT and CDR2 SNEGSKA come from the germline V gene (reference sequence).

This chain connects TRBV29-1 to TRBJ1-5; D is perhaps TRBD1 (6 bases). Germline V gives CDR1 SQVTM, CDR2 ANQGSEA. Trimming took off 6 bases at V and 3 bases at J, with 12 bases between the two ends. CDR3 length equals 13 residues. This CDR3 reads CSVAWDINQPQHF. CDR3 bases: TGCAGCGTCGCCTGGGACATCAATCAGCCCCAGCATTTT.

The chain carries TRBV20-1 and TRBJ2-7; 14 bases match TRBD2. In germline, CDR1 is DFQATT, CDR2 SNEGSKA (reference sequence). The V gene end was trimmed by 0 bases and the J gene end by 2 bases; junction bases not matched to a gene: 15. The CDR3 loop spans 20 amino acids. The CDR3 region is CSARDGELGTSGGKPYEQYF. CDR3 sequence (DNA): TGCAGTGCTAGAGATGGAGAACTAGGGACTAGCGGGGGAAAACCCTACGAGCAGTACTTC.

The V and J genes are TRBV2 and TRBJ2-3, with D perhaps TRBD1 or TRBD2 (5 bases each). Looked up from germline, CDR1 is SNHLY and CDR2 is FYNNEI. The germline V and J ends were trimmed by 7 bases and 0 bases, with 17 bases remaining between them. This CDR3 region has 16 residues. CDR3 residues: CASTVYGTISTDTQYF. CDR3 nucleotide sequence: TGTGCCAGCACTGTTTACGGGACCATCAGCACAGATACGCAGTATTTT.

This clonotype was seen at least ten times. The V and J genes are TRBV7-9 and TRBJ1-2; 10 positions match TRBD1. Germline V gene data show CDR1 as SEHNR and CDR2 as FQNEAQ (reference sequence). J lost 5 bases, V lost 5 bases, and 5 bases had no gene match. The CDR3 runs 14 residues. This chain's CDR3 is CASSTRTGGYGYTF. The CDR3 DNA follows: TGTGCCAGCAGCACCCGGACAGGGGGGTATGGCTACACCTTC. The full variable domain, rest sourced from reference TRBV7-9 and TRBJ1-2, is DTGVSQNPRHKITKRGQNVTFRCDPISEHNRLYWYRQTLGQGPEFLTYFQNEAQLEKSRLLSDRFSAERPKGSFSTLEIQRTEQGDSAMYLCASSTRTGGYGYTFGSGTRLTVV.

The rearrangement uses TRBV5-1 and TRBJ1-1; TRBD1 matches 7 bases. Germline V gives CDR1 SGHRS, CDR2 YFSETQ. Trimming removed 4 bases from V and 5 bases from J; junction bases left unmatched: 8. This CDR3 is 14 amino acids long. CDR3 region: CASSQSPGGTEAFF. The CDR3 nucleotides read TGCGCCAGCAGCCAATCCCCAGGGGGTACTGAAGCTTTCTTT.

This rearrangement joins TRBV7-3 to TRBJ1-1; D gene uncertain. The CDR3 has 13 amino acids. V lost 6 bases and J lost 0, with 8 bases in between. Germline-derived CDR1 and CDR2 are SGHTA and FQGTGA. CDR3 amino acids: CASRGGMNTEAFF. CDR3 DNA sequence: TGTGCCAGCAGGGGTGGCATGAACACTGAAGCTTTCTTT.

The V gene is TRBV5-1, the J gene TRBJ2-3; no reliable D call. Deletions cut 7 bases from V and 4 bases from J, with 16 bases between. The CDR3 contains 14 residues. CDR1 is SGHRS, CDR2 YFSETQ, per germline. The CDR3 region is CASVYNLPPDTQYF. The CDR3 nucleotides are TGCGCCAGCGTGTACAACCTCCCCCCAGATACGCAGTATTTT.

This clonotype was observed a handful of times. The V call is TRBV6-5, the J call TRBJ1-4, with TRBD1 identical over 7 bases. J gave up 6 bases and V 7 bases, and 8 bases lay outside the gene matches. This CDR3 has 14 amino acids. CDR1 and CDR2 (germline): MNHEY, SVGAGI. The DNA of the CDR3 is TGTGCCAGCAAAAAACGACAGGGTTATGAAAAACTGTTTTTT. This encodes CASKKRQGYEKLFF.

Ten or more counts support this clonotype. The rearrangement joins TRBV6-2 or TRBV6-3 to TRBJ2-3; D not resolved. CDR3 length equals 15 residues. Germline V gene data show CDR1 as MNHEY and CDR2 as SVGEGT. The V gene lost 0 bases and the J gene lost 2 bases, with 9 bases spanning the gap. The CDR3 reads CASSYSETDTDTQYF. The CDR3 DNA is TGTGCCAGCAGTTACTCCGAGACCGACACAGATACGCAGTATTTT.

The sample holds many counts of this clonotype. The J gene is TRBJ1-3, the V gene TRBV5-1, with D unresolved. Trimming took off 0 bases at V and 2 bases at J, with 6 bases between the two ends. Germline CDR1 reads SGHRS; CDR2 reads YFSETQ. This CDR3 has 14 amino acids. The CDR3 loop is CASSLEAAGNTIYF. The CDR3 DNA is TGCGCCAGCAGCTTGGAGGCAGCTGGAAACACCATATATTTT.

The V and J genes are TRBV6-5 and TRBJ2-3; 10 bases line up with TRBD1. Germline V CDR1 and CDR2: MNHEY, SVGAGI. The CDR3 contains 15 residues. J gave up 4 bases and V 4 bases, and 5 bases lay outside the gene matches. The DNA for the CDR3 is TGTGCCAGCAGTTTCGACAGGGGGCGGGCAGATACGCAGTATTTT. It codes for CASSFDRGRADTQYF.

This chain uses TRBV6-1 with TRBJ2-3; D may be TRBD1 (6 bases). Trimming removed 7 bases from V and 0 bases from J, with 11 bases in between. CDR1 and CDR2 (germline): MNHNS, SASEGT. CDR3 length equals 14 residues. The CDR3 spells CASTRQESTDTQYF. The DNA for the CDR3 is TGTGCCAGCACTAGACAGGAGAGCACAGATACGCAGTATTTT.

The chain links TRBV5-1 to TRBJ1-1; D not resolved. CDR1 is SGHRS, CDR2 YFSETQ, per germline. The CDR3 spans 14 residues. The V gene lost 4 bases and the J gene lost 1 base, with 11 bases spanning the gap. As DNA, the CDR3 is TGCGCCAGCAGCACCGGTAGCGGGAACACTGAAGCTTTCTTT. Amino acid sequence: CASSTGSGNTEAFF.

This chain uses TRBV4-2 with TRBJ2-3; possibly TRBD2 for D (6 bases). V was trimmed by 1 base and J by 2 bases, leaving 10 bases between them. From germline, CDR1 is LGHNA and CDR2 YNFKEQ. The CDR3 covers 15 residues. CDR3 loop: CASSQGSGLTDTQYF. The DNA of the CDR3 is TGTGCCAGCAGCCAAGGAAGCGGGCTCACAGATACGCAGTATTTT.

V and J are TRBV11-2 and TRBJ2-7, with D perhaps TRBD2 (5 bases). This CDR3 contains 15 residues. Trimming took off 0 bases at V and 0 bases at J, with 9 bases between the two ends. Germline V CDR1 and CDR2: SGHAT, FQNNGV. CDR3 nucleotides: TGTGCCAGCAGCTTAGATAGCGCGAACTCCTACGAGCAGTACGTC. As protein: CASSLDSANSYEQYV.

The chain joins TRBV20-1 to TRBJ1-1; D gene uncertain. The V end was cut by 7 bases, the J end by 2 bases, with 14 bases between. Germline V lookup: CDR1 DFQATT, CDR2 SNEGSKA (reference sequence). There are 13 residues in the CDR3. The CDR3 DNA reads TGCAGTGAAATTGGGGAACCTAACACTGAAGCTTTCTTT. This codes for CSEIGEPNTEAFF.

This clonotype was seen only a few times. V usage is TRBV29-1 and J usage is TRBJ1-1; TRBD1 aligns across 7 bases. Unmatched junction bases numbered 13, after V lost 5 bases and J lost 4 bases. The CDR3 loop spans 15 amino acids. The V gene's germline CDR1 is SQVTM and CDR2 ANQGSEA. CDR3 sequence reads: CSVSLLLDRATEAFF. For the CDR3, the DNA is TGCAGCGTTTCCCTCCTCCTCGACAGGGCCACTGAAGCTTTCTTT.

The chain recombines TRBV18 with TRBJ2-2; D might be TRBD1 (6 bases). The CDR3 covers 14 residues. The germline V gene has CDR1 KGHSH and CDR2 LQKENI. V was pared by 5 bases and J by 0 bases, with 7 bases between. The CDR3 nucleotides read TGTGCCAGCTCAGCAGGGGCGAACACCGGGGAGCTGTTTTTT. Protein: CASSAGANTGELFF.

V usage is TRBV18 and J usage is TRBJ2-7; 11 positions agree with TRBD2. V was pared by 6 bases and J by 2 bases, with 6 bases of the junction left unmatched. The CDR3 extends over 15 amino acids. The germline V gene encodes CDR1 KGHSH and CDR2 LQKENI. CDR3 residues: CASSPPGLAAYEQYF. As DNA, the CDR3 is TGTGCCAGCTCGCCCCCGGGACTAGCGGCCTACGAGCAGTACTTC.

The chain links TRBV20-1 to TRBJ2-7; 7 nucleotides match TRBD1. Per germline, CDR1 DFQATT and CDR2 SNEGSKA (reference sequence). The length of the CDR3 is 14 residues. Losses at the gene ends were 6 bases for V and 6 bases for J; bases not matched to a gene: 14. This CDR3 is CSASDRVDFFEQYV. CDR3 coding DNA: TGCAGTGCGTCCGACAGGGTTGACTTTTTCGAGCAGTACGTC.

This clonotype was recorded a few times. The chain links TRBV6-4 to TRBJ2-1; 10 bases line up with TRBD2. The CDR3 totals 15 residues. V was pared by 9 bases and J by 5 bases, with 10 bases of the junction left unmatched. CDR1 MRHNA and CDR2 SNTAGT come from the germline V gene. The CDR3 bases are TGTGCCAGGCCGGATCTAGCGGGGGTAGACAATGAGCAGTTCTTC. Residues: CARPDLAGVDNEQFF.

The V and J genes are TRBV6-5 and TRBJ2-6; D unresolved. From germline, CDR1 is MNHEY and CDR2 SVGAGI. V was pared by 3 bases and J by 2 bases, with 2 bases between. The CDR3 is made up of 13 amino acids. CDR3: CASSYTGANVLTF. The CDR3 DNA reads TGTGCCAGCAGTTATACTGGGGCCAACGTCCTGACTTTC.

This clonotype was recorded a few times. The rearrangement uses TRBV6-6 and TRBJ2-3; 7 bases match TRBD2. V gave up 6 bases and J gave up 0 bases; unmatched junction bases: 6. The CDR3 spans 15 residues. The germline V gene encodes CDR1 MNHNY and CDR2 SVGAGI (reference sequence). CDR3 sequence: CASRRPSGSTDTQYF. The CDR3 bases are TGTGCCAGCAGACGACCTAGCGGCAGCACAGATACGCAGTATTTT.